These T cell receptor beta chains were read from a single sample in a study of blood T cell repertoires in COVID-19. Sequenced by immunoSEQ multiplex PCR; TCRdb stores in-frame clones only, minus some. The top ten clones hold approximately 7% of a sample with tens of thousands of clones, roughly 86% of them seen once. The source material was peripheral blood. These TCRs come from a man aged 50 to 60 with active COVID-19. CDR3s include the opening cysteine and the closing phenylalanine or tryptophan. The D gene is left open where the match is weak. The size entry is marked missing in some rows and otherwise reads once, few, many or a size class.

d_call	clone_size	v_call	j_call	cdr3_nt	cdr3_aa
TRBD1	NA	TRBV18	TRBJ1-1	TGTGCCAGCTCACCCTTCCGGACAGGAAGGAACACTGAAGCTTTCTTT	CASSPFRTGRNTEAFF
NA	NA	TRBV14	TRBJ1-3	TGTGCCAGCAGCCTCAAAGGACAAGTCTCTGGAAACACCATATATTTT	CASSLKGQVSGNTIYF
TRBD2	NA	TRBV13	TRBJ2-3	TGTGCCAGCAGCTCAGGTTCGACTAGCGGGCCTAGCACAGATACGCAGTATTTT	CASSSGSTSGPSTDTQYF
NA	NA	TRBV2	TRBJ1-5	TGTGCCAGCAGTGAACAGGGGAGAGGACAGCCCCAGCATTTT	CASSEQGRGQPQHF
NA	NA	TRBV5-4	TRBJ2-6	TGTGCCAGCAGGTCGGCGGTCGCTGGGGCCAACGTCCTGACTTTC	CASRSAVAGANVLTF
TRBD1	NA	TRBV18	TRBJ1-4	TGTGCCAGCTCCCAACCTAACAGGGGAGCTAATGAAAAACTGTTTTTT	CASSQPNRGANEKLFF
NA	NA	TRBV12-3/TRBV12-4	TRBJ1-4	TGTGCCAGCAGTTTATCCCTATTCGAAAAACTGTTTTTT	CASSLSLFEKLFF
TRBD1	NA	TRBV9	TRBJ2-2	TGTGCCAGCAGCCTCGGACAGGGAGGCGGGGAGCTGTTTTTT	CASSLGQGGGELFF
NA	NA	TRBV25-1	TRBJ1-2	TGTGCCAGCAGCCAGGGAATATTTAACTATGGCTACACCTTC	CASSQGIFNYGYTF
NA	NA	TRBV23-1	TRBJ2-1	TGCGCCAGCAGTCTCAGGGAAAGGGAAAAGGACAATGAGCAGTTCTTC	CASSLREREKDNEQFF
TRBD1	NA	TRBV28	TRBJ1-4	TGTGCCAGCAGTTTTGACAGGGATTATGAAAAACTGTTTTTT	CASSFDRDYEKLFF
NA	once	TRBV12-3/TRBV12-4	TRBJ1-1	TGTGCCAGCAGCGCCCGGTCGCACACTGAAGCTTTCTTT	CASSARSHTEAFF
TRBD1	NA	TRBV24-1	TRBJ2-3	TGTGCCACCAGTGATCCCCGACAGGGAGGCACAGATACGCAGTATTTT	CATSDPRQGGTDTQYF
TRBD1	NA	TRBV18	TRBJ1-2	TGTGCCAGCTCACCTAGACAGACCGGACAGGGGACTAACTATGGCTACACCTTC	CASSPRQTGQGTNYGYTF
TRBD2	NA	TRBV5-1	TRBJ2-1	TGCGCCAGCAGCTTGGGCGGCGGGGGGGCCAATGAGCAGTTCTTC	CASSLGGGGANEQFF
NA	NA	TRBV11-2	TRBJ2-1	TGTGCCAGCAGCTTAGGAGGTAGGGAAGGGGATGAGCAGTTCTTC	CASSLGGREGDEQFF